This T cell receptor beta chain was sequenced for a study of blood T cell repertoires in COVID-19. Study background: The origin of the acute and convalescent COVID-19 samples was the United States, Italy and Spain. Nucleic acid was either cDNA or gDNA, and it came from T cells, B-cell-depleted T cells, or PBMCs.

Per the original methods: Reference gene primer amplification gave estimated nucleated cell counts. This table comes from immunoSEQ multiplex PCR, and its TCRdb copy is limited to in-frame clones, with some not included. V and J calls and clone size are given by that table; D and trimming were obtained from the DNA. The sample has about 330,000 clones, roughly 90% seen once. Trimming cost V 5 bases and J 6 bases; bases outside gene matches: 9. The germline CDR1 and CDR2 sequences are SGHTA and FQGNSA. The length of the CDR3 is 16 residues. Source material: peripheral blood. This chain uses TRBV7-2 with TRBJ2-1; 11 positions agree with TRBD2. This receptor was taken from a woman between 50 and 59 years old with active or convalescent COVID-19. CDR3 sequence (DNA): TGTGCCAGCAGCACTGGACTAGCGGGCTGGAGCAATGAGCAGTTCTTC. This translates into CASSTGLAGWSNEQFF.